Each of the 30 T cell receptor beta chains below was sequenced from the same sample in a study of blood T cell repertoires in COVID-19 (dated by TCRdb to about 2020). To prepare the library, the immunoSEQ multiplex PCR assay was applied. Sourced from immuneACCESS, this table was stored by TCRdb with only in-frame sequences that have V and J called. A share of the clones is absent; for the studies checked, an unresolved V gene accounts for under half, and the remainder has no known explanation. The sample table holds almost 55,000 clones, of which less than 90% were seen once. Less than 6% of the sample rests with the top ten. The sequencing sample was made of peripheral blood. The receptors derive from a human donor in a cohort sampled during active COVID-19.

The chain carries TRBV9 and TRBJ1-1, with D possibly matching TRBD1 (6 bases). Germline V CDR1 and CDR2: SGDLS, YYNGEE. There are 14 residues in the CDR3. V lost 2 bases and J lost 1, with 9 bases in between. The CDR3 protein is CASSVSDRNTEAFF. In DNA form, the CDR3 reads TGTGCCAGCAGCGTTTCGGACAGGAACACTGAAGCTTTCTTT.

This chain links TRBV19 with TRBJ1-3; the D is unclear. Germline-derived CDR1 and CDR2 are LNHDA and SQIVND (reference sequence). Deletions cut 5 bases from V and 0 bases from J, with 8 bases between. This CDR3 is 14 amino acids long. This CDR3 is CASSQDHSGNTIYF. As DNA, the CDR3 is TGTGCCAGTAGTCAGGATCACTCTGGAAACACCATATATTTT.

The chain combines TRBV25-1 with TRBJ1-4; TRBD1 aligns across 7 bases. This CDR3 has 16 amino acids. The germline gives CDR1 MGHDK, CDR2 SYGVNS. V gave up 4 bases and J gave up 1 base; unmatched junction bases: 6. The CDR3 DNA reads as TGTGCCAGCAGTGTGAGGACAGGTGGAACTAATGAAAAACTGTTTTTT. It specifies CASSVRTGGTNEKLFF. Filled out from reference TRBV25-1 and TRBJ1-4, the complete variable domain reads EADIYQTPRYLVIGTGKKITLECSQTMGHDKMYWYQQDPGMELHLIHYSYGVNSTEKGDLSSESTVSRIRTEHFPLTLESARPSHTSQYLCASSVRTGGTNEKLFFGSGTQLSVL.

The CDR3 coding sequence is TGTGCCAGCAGCACCGGGACAGGGGGGTTCTATGGCTACACCTTC. Translated, it gives CASSTGTGGFYGYTF. The chain employs TRBV9 and TRBJ1-2; 11 bases line up with TRBD1. CDR3 length: 15 amino acids. V shed 4 bases, J shed 4 bases, and the junction held 6 bases outside the gene matches. Germline CDR1 is SGDLS and CDR2 is YYNGEE.

J is TRBJ2-2 and V is TRBV4-1; D might be TRBD1 (5 bases). CDR3 size: 14 residues. Germline values: CDR1 MGHRA, CDR2 YSYEKL. The V end lost 4 bases, the J end lost 5 bases, and 11 bases lay between the germline ends. The CDR3 bases are TGCGCCAGCAGCCCCCAACCAGGGACCGGGGAGCTGTTTTTT. It yields the protein CASSPQPGTGELFF.

J is TRBJ1-6 and V is TRBV4-2, with 10 bases aligning to TRBD1. Per germline, CDR1 LGHNA and CDR2 YNFKEQ. J was trimmed by 7 bases and V by 1 base; bases with no gene match: 4. The length of the CDR3 is 16 residues. CDR3 DNA sequence: TGTGCCAGCAGCCAAGGACAGGGGGCGGGAAATTCACCCCTCCACTTT. This sequence encodes CASSQGQGAGNSPLHF.

The CDR3 loop reads CASSGHSGANVLTF. The CDR3 DNA sequence: TGTGCCAGCAGCGGACACTCTGGGGCCAACGTCCTGACTTTC. V gene TRBV9 combines with J gene TRBJ2-6, with D unresolved. The CDR3 is 14 amino acids. The V and J ends lost 3 bases and 0 bases respectively, with 4 bases between them. Germline assignment: CDR1 SGDLS and CDR2 YYNGEE.

Comments on this clone: This sample includes further DNA sequences coding for the same CDR3. The V call is TRBV20-1, the J call TRBJ1-1, with a tentative D call TRBD1 (5 bases). Per germline, CDR1 DFQATT and CDR2 SNEGSKA (reference sequence). The CDR3 is made up of 11 amino acids. V lost 3 bases, J lost 7 bases, and 9 bases lay in between. The CDR3 region is CSASSGHEAFF. For the CDR3, the DNA is TGCAGTGCTAGTTCAGGGCATGAAGCTTTCTTT.

This clone was seen once. The chain joins TRBV5-1 to TRBJ2-7; D not resolved. V was trimmed by 0 bases and J by 4 bases, leaving 14 bases between them. This CDR3 comprises 15 residues. CDR1 SGHRS and CDR2 YFSETQ come from the germline V gene. CDR3 loop: CASSLVSNGLYEQYF. The CDR3 DNA is TGCGCCAGCAGCTTGGTTTCTAACGGGTTATACGAGCAGTACTTC.

V is TRBV11-2 and J is TRBJ1-2; D not certain. V was shortened by 4 bases and J by 2 bases, with 14 bases between the two germline ends. Per the germline V gene, CDR1 is SGHAT and CDR2 is FQNNGV. This CDR3 has 15 amino acids. CDR3 DNA sequence: TGTGCCAGCAGCTCTCGAGGTTCCTTCAACTATGGCTACACCTTC. Protein: CASSSRGSFNYGYTF.

This chain links TRBV5-1 with TRBJ2-5, with D perhaps matching TRBD2 (7 bases). The CDR3 sequence is 14 residues long. Germline CDR1 SGHRS, CDR2 YFSETQ. V was cut by 0 bases and J by 2 bases, with 8 bases left in between. The CDR3 nucleotides are TGCGCCAGCAGCTTGGAGGGGGGGCAAGAGACCCAGTACTTC. Protein: CASSLEGGQETQYF.

The chain recombines TRBV19 with TRBJ1-6; 8 bases map to TRBD1. The ends lost 7 bases at V and 2 bases at J; junction bases unmatched: 4. CDR1 is LNHDA, CDR2 SQIVND, per germline (reference sequence). The CDR3 is 15 amino acids. CDR3 amino acids: CASTPGQAYNSPLHF. The CDR3 DNA reads TGTGCCAGTACGCCGGGACAGGCCTATAATTCACCCCTCCACTTT.

The CDR3 DNA sequence: TGTGCCAGCTCACCACCGGGCATGCCAGGCGACTATGGCTACACCTTC. It is translated as CASSPPGMPGDYGYTF. The chain carries TRBV18 and TRBJ1-2, with D unclear. Germline V gives CDR1 KGHSH, CDR2 LQKENI. The V gene lost 0 bases and the J gene lost 3 bases, with 14 bases spanning the gap. The CDR3 sequence is 16 residues long.

The chain recombines TRBV28 with TRBJ2-5; maybe TRBD2 (5 bases). This CDR3 spans 16 amino acids. V lost 7 bases to trimming and J lost 5 bases, with 23 bases between them. The germline CDR1 and CDR2 sequences are MDHEN and SYDVKM. The CDR3 protein is CASNPRGFATAETQYF. In DNA, the CDR3 is TGTGCCAGCAACCCCCGAGGGTTTGCCACTGCGGAGACCCAGTACTTC.

The V call is TRBV6-2 or TRBV6-3, the J call TRBJ2-4, with 14 nucleotides matching TRBD2. The CDR3 length is 18 residues. Looked up from germline, CDR1 is MNHEY and CDR2 is SVGEGT. V dropped 4 bases and J dropped 1; count of bases not matched to a gene: 6. The CDR3 DNA follows: TGTGCCAGCAGTTCCGGGACTAGCGGGGGTGGGGCCAAAAACATTCAGTACTTC. Protein sequence: CASSSGTSGGGAKNIQYF.

The genes are TRBV9 and TRBJ2-1; a possible D gene is TRBD1 (6 bases). This CDR3 is built from 16 residues. Germline V CDR1 and CDR2: SGDLS, YYNGEE. The V and J ends lost 4 bases and 9 bases respectively, with 23 bases between them. The CDR3 protein is CASSSRGDTKGGEQFF. In nucleotides, the CDR3 is TGTGCCAGCAGCTCCCGCGGCGATACTAAAGGGGGTGAGCAGTTCTTC.

This sequence joins TRBV4-3 and TRBJ1-4; TRBD1 agrees at 9 bases. V shed 3 bases and J 7 bases; nucleotides not matched to a gene: 15. The CDR3 is made up of 18 amino acids. In germline, CDR1 is LGHNA, CDR2 YSLEER. The CDR3 here is CASSQSPPGTGLGEKLFF. The CDR3, as DNA: TGCGCCAGCAGCCAGTCCCCTCCCGGGACAGGGTTGGGTGAAAAACTGTTTTTT.

The rearrangement links TRBV4-1 to TRBJ1-2, with D perhaps matching TRBD1 (5 bases). The germline V gene has CDR1 MGHRA and CDR2 YSYEKL. The length of the CDR3 is 16 residues. Deletions cut 2 bases from V and 7 bases from J, with 20 bases between. The DNA of the CDR3 is TGCGCCAGCAGCCAAAGTTCCGGGGCGGGGAGTCCTGGCTACACCTTC. This codes for CASSQSSGAGSPGYTF.

V and J are TRBV4-1 and TRBJ1-6; TRBD1 matches at 9 bases. The junction had 11 bases not matched to a gene; V was cut back by 0 bases and J by 8 bases. This CDR3 contains 18 residues. The germline V gene has CDR1 MGHRA and CDR2 YSYEKL. In DNA form, the CDR3 reads TGCGCCAGCAGCCAAGATAGGGGACAGGGTAAAGGCTATTCACCCCTCCACTTT. It codes for CASSQDRGQGKGYSPLHF.

The chain couples TRBV2 to TRBJ1-2; D ambiguous. This CDR3 spans 13 amino acids. Trimming removed 2 bases from V and 4 bases from J, with 8 bases in between. The V gene's germline CDR1 is SNHLY and CDR2 FYNNEI. As DNA, the CDR3 is TGTGCCAGCAGTGAATTAGAAAGCTATGGCTACACCTTC. Protein: CASSELESYGYTF.

The rearrangement joins TRBV28 to TRBJ2-1; TRBD2 matches 8 bases. Germline CDR1 reads MDHEN; CDR2 reads SYDVKM. The CDR3 runs 14 residues. The J segment lost 8 bases and the V segment lost 6 bases, leaving 9 bases of the junction unmatched. CDR3 nucleotide sequence: TGTGCCAGCAGGCCCGGGGGGGCCATAGATGAGCAGTTCTTC. It translates to CASRPGGAIDEQFF.

This clone appeared a few times. The genes are TRBV6-5 and TRBJ1-2; D might be TRBD1 (5 bases). The V end lost 0 bases, the J end lost 6 bases, and 11 bases lay between the germline ends. CDR1 is MNHEY, CDR2 SVGAGI, per germline. The CDR3 length is 14 residues. The CDR3, as DNA: TGTGCCAGCAGTTACTCGGCTGGGGGGGATGGCTACACCTTC. Translation gives CASSYSAGGDGYTF.

The J gene is TRBJ1-2, the V gene TRBV7-8; TRBD1 matches at 9 bases. Germline CDR1 and CDR2: SGHVS and FQNEAQ. The V and J ends lost 1 base and 8 bases, in that order; junction bases with no gene match: 14. This CDR3 comprises 17 residues. The CDR3 spells CASSLEGMGDRERGYTF. As DNA, the CDR3 is TGTGCCAGCAGCTTAGAGGGCATGGGGGACAGGGAGCGGGGCTACACCTTC.

The chain couples TRBV15 to TRBJ2-7, with D maybe TRBD1 (7 bases). Germline CDR1 is LNHNV and CDR2 is YYDKDF (reference sequence). The CDR3 runs 14 residues. Trimming removed 2 bases at V and 4 bases at J, with 12 bases between. CDR3: CATSRQGGEYEQYF. The CDR3 DNA follows: TGTGCCACCAGCAGACAGGGGGGCGAGTACGAGCAGTACTTC.

The chain couples TRBV19 to TRBJ1-4; D is unclear. V lost 2 bases to trimming and J lost 3 bases, with 7 bases between them. Germline lookup yields CDR1 LNHDA and CDR2 SQIVND (reference sequence). The CDR3 contains 14 residues. The CDR3 loop reads CASSIRGANEKLFF. The DNA of the CDR3 is TGTGCCAGTAGTATACGGGGAGCTAATGAAAAACTGTTTTTT.

This chain links TRBV4-1 with TRBJ2-7; 14 positions agree with TRBD2. Looked up from germline, CDR1 is MGHRA and CDR2 is YSYEKL. The CDR3 runs to 16 residues. V dropped 4 bases and J dropped 4; count of bases not matched to a gene: 6. CDR3 DNA sequence: TGCGCCAGCAGCCCGGCCGGGACTAGCGGGGGTTACGAGCAGTACTTC. Translation gives CASSPAGTSGGYEQYF.

This chain connects TRBV6-1 to TRBJ2-4; D is uncertain. CDR3 length equals 16 residues. CDR1 MNHNS and CDR2 SASEGT come from the germline V gene. Trimming shortened V by 4 bases and J by 0 bases, and 13 bases separated the two germline ends. CDR3 sequence reads: CASSVSASIAKNIQYF. The DNA of the CDR3 is TGTGCCAGCAGTGTAAGCGCATCGATAGCCAAAAACATTCAGTACTTC.

The rearrangement joins TRBV9 to TRBJ2-1, with 9 positions matching TRBD2. Germline V gene data show CDR1 as SGDLS and CDR2 as YYNGEE. Trimming removed 3 bases from V and 2 bases from J; junction bases left unmatched: 6. CDR3 length equals 16 residues. CDR3 DNA: TGTGCCAGCAGCGGTTTAGCGGGGGCCACCTACAATGAGCAGTTCTTC. Residues: CASSGLAGATYNEQFF.

The chain joins TRBV3-1 (or the pseudogene TRBV3-2) to TRBJ2-1; TRBD2 matches at 11 bases. Germline CDR1 LGHDT, CDR2 YNNKEL (reference sequence). V gave up 2 bases and J gave up 0 bases; unmatched junction bases: 6. The CDR3 has 18 residues. CDR3 nucleotides: TGTGCCAGCAGCCAAAAGGGGGGACTAGCGGCCTCCTACAATGAGCAGTTCTTC. Its translation is CASSQKGGLAASYNEQFF.

V is TRBV9 and J is TRBJ2-3; maybe TRBD1 (5 bases). Trimming left V 2 bases short and J 2 bases short, with 12 bases between. CDR3 length equals 15 residues. The germline V gene has CDR1 SGDLS and CDR2 YYNGEE. This CDR3 reads CASSVGLRPTDTQYF. For the CDR3, the DNA is TGTGCCAGCAGCGTGGGGCTTCGCCCCACAGATACGCAGTATTTT.